This paragraph reports one T cell receptor beta chain. This sample is part of a study of patients and donors after allogeneic stem cell transplantation. The CDR3 loop spans 16 amino acids. Germline V gene lookup returns CDR1 SGHDN and CDR2 FVKESK. V trimming: 4 bases; J trimming: 4 bases; junction bases outside the gene matches: 8. TCRdb fed the RT-PCR reads into MiXCR, producing one record per CDR3 protein. The sample lists about a million distinct CDR3 sequences; about a sixth were seen once. What was sequenced was blood, either unsorted or a sorted T cell fraction (not recorded which). The rearrangement links TRBV14 to TRBJ2-1; 9 bases are shared with TRBD1. This TCR was sampled from a human donor who was either an allogeneic HSCT recipient or a stem cell or donor lymphocyte infusion donor (not recorded which). It is not recorded whose cells these are; they may come from a transplant donor. The CDR3 bases are TGTGCCAGCAGCCTCCAGGGGGACAGGGCTTACAATGAGCAGTTCTTC. This gives the protein CASSLQGDRAYNEQFF. The full variable domain, rest sourced from reference TRBV14 and TRBJ2-1, is EAGVTQFPSHSVIEKGQTVTLRCDPISGHDNLYWYRRVMGKEIKFLLHFVKESKQDESGMPNNRFLAERTGGTYSTLKVQPAELEDSGVYFCASSLQGDRAYNEQFFGPGTRLTVL.